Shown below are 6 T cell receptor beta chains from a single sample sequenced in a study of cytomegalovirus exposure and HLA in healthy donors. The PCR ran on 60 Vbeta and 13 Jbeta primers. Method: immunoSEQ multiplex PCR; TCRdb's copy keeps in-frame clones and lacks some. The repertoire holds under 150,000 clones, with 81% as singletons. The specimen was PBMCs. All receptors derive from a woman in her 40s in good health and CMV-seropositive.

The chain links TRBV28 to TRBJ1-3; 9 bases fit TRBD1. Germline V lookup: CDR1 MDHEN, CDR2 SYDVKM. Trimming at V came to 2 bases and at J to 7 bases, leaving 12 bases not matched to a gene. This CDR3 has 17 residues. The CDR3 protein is CASSLPAGTGLRNTIYF. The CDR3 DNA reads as TGTGCCAGCAGTTTACCAGCTGGGACAGGGTTGAGGAACACCATATATTTT.

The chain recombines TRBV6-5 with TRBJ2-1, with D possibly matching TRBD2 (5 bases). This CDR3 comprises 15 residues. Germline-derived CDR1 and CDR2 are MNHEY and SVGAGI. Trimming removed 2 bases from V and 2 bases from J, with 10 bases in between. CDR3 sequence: CASSYGSSPYNEQFF. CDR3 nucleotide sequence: TGTGCCAGCAGTTACGGGAGCTCCCCCTACAATGAGCAGTTCTTC.

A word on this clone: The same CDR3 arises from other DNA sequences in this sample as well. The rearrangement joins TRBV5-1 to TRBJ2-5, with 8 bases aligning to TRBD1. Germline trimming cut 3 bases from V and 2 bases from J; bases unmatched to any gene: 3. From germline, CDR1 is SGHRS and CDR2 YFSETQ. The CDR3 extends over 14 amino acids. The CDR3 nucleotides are TGCGCCAGCAGCTCCGGACAGGGTCAAGAGACCCAGTACTTC. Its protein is CASSSGQGQETQYF.

The CDR3: CASSVAGANYGYTF. In DNA form, the CDR3 reads TGCGCCAGCAGCGTGGCAGGGGCTAACTATGGCTACACCTTC. The V gene is TRBV4-1, the J gene TRBJ1-2; D might be TRBD1 (6 bases). Trimming pared 5 bases from V and 0 bases from J, leaving 10 bases between. This CDR3 spans 14 amino acids. Germline V gene sequence: CDR1 MGHRA, CDR2 YSYEKL.

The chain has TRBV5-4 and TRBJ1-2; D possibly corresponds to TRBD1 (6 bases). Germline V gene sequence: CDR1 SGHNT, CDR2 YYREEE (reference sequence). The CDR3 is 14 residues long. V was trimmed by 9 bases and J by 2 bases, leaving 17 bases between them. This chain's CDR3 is CAIKQGPTNYGYTF. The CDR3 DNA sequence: TGTGCCATTAAACAGGGACCAACCAACTATGGCTACACCTTC.

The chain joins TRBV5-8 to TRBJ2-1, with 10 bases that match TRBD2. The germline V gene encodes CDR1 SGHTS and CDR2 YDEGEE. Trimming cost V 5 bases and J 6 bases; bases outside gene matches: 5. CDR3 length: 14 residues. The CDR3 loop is CASSFGLAANEQFF. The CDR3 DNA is TGTGCCAGCAGTTTCGGACTAGCGGCCAATGAGCAGTTCTTC.